These 8 T cell receptor beta chains came from one sample sequenced in a study of cytomegalovirus exposure and HLA in healthy donors. With 60 Vbeta and 13 Jbeta primers, the PCR was carried out. Profiling relied on immunoSEQ multiplex PCR, and the TCRdb table lists in-frame clones only, not all of them. Of around 150,000 clones detected, about 60% appear once; the ten largest clones hold approximately 6.5%. Sequenced sample: PBMCs. These receptors originate from a woman aged 55-70 years in good health and CMV-seropositive.

This chain links TRBV5-6 with TRBJ1-1; 7 bases line up with TRBD1. V lost 3 bases and J lost 4; bases outside the gene matches: 3. Germline loops: CDR1 SGHDT, CDR2 YYEEEE. This CDR3 comprises 13 residues. CDR3: CASSWGQTTEAFF. The CDR3 region has the DNA TGTGCCAGCAGCTGGGGACAGACCACTGAAGCTTTCTTT. Using reference TRBV5-6 and TRBJ1-1 for the parts outside the CDR3, the full variable domain is DAGVTQSPTHLIKTRGQQVTLRCSPKSGHDTVSWYQQALGQGPQFIFQYYEEEERQRGNFPDRFSGHQFPNYSSELNVNALLLGDSALYLCASSWGQTTEAFFGQGTRLTVV.

The table lists this clone with a count of one. The chain combines TRBV5-6 with TRBJ2-7; unclear D gene. Germline V gene lookup returns CDR1 SGHDT and CDR2 YYEEEE. The CDR3 spans 12 residues. V was cut by 0 bases and J by 4 bases, with 5 bases left in between. CDR3 sequence reads: CASSLGAYEQYF. The CDR3 DNA is TGTGCCAGCAGCTTGGGAGCGTACGAGCAGTACTTC.

The chain links TRBV27 to TRBJ2-1; D is uncertain. V was trimmed by 6 bases and J by 0 bases, leaving 12 bases between them. CDR3 length: 15 residues. Germline V CDR1 and CDR2: MNHEY, SMNVEV (reference sequence). CDR3 nucleotides: TGTGCCAGCAGCCGCCAGGCGAGCTCCTACAATGAGCAGTTCTTC. It translates to CASSRQASSYNEQFF.

V usage is TRBV2 and J usage is TRBJ2-7; 8 bases fit TRBD1. The CDR3 runs 16 residues. The V gene's germline CDR1 is SNHLY and CDR2 FYNNEI. Losses at the gene ends were 7 bases for V and 5 bases for J; bases not matched to a gene: 16. The CDR3 DNA follows: TGTGCCAGCACTGGGCAGGGGGCTATCCTCACGAACGAGCAGTACTTC. Its protein product is CASTGQGAILTNEQYF.

The V call is TRBV9, the J call TRBJ2-1; TRBD1 might be the D (6 bases). The CDR3 contains 17 residues. The V and J ends lost 1 base and 1 base respectively, with 15 bases between them. Germline lookup yields CDR1 SGDLS and CDR2 YYNGEE. The CDR3 nucleotides read TGTGCCAGCAGCGTATATCATTCTCAGGGGTCCTACAATGAGCAGTTCTTC. It encodes CASSVYHSQGSYNEQFF. The whole variable domain, remainder taken from reference TRBV9 and TRBJ2-1, is DSGVTQTPKHLITATGQRVTLRCSPRSGDLSVYWYQQSLDQGLQFLIQYYNGEERAKGNILERFSAQQFPDLHSELNLSSLELGDSALYFCASSVYHSQGSYNEQFFGPGTRLTVL.

The chain links TRBV28 to TRBJ2-7; possible D gene TRBD1, 7 bases. With 6 bases removed from V and 2 bases from J, the gap between germline ends came to 20 bases. The CDR3 runs 16 residues. The germline V gene encodes CDR1 MDHEN and CDR2 SYDVKM. Here the CDR3 DNA reads TGTGCCAGCAGCCCCCCGACAGGGACTCCCCCCTACGAGCAGTACTTC. Its translation: CASSPPTGTPPYEQYF.

This clone was recorded a few times. The chain recombines TRBV5-5 with TRBJ1-2; 8 positions agree with TRBD1. This CDR3 has 13 amino acids. Germline CDR1 SGHKS, CDR2 YYEKEE (reference sequence). V trimming: 4 bases; J trimming: 4 bases; junction bases outside the gene matches: 3. The CDR3 coding sequence is TGTGCCAGCAGCCCCGGACAGGGCTATGGCTACACCTTC. It encodes CASSPGQGYGYTF. The whole variable domain, remainder taken from reference TRBV5-5 and TRBJ1-2, is DAGVTQSPTHLIKTRGQQVTLRCSPISGHKSVSWYQQVLGQGPQFIFQYYEKEERGRGNFPDRFSARQFPNYSSELNVNALLLGDSALYLCASSPGQGYGYTFGSGTRLTVV.

The sample holds a few counts of this clone. This CDR3 is CASSNVRRRTYGYTF. CDR3 in DNA: TGCGCCAGCAGCAATGTGCGCCGACGGACATATGGCTACACCTTC. The J gene is TRBJ1-2, the V gene TRBV5-1, with D possibly being TRBD1 (5 bases). Germline V gene lookup returns CDR1 SGHRS and CDR2 YFSETQ. The V end lost 4 bases, the J end lost 5 bases, and 18 bases lay between the germline ends. The CDR3 is 15 amino acids. Complete variable domain (other parts from reference TRBV5-1 and TRBJ1-2): KAGVTQTPRYLIKTRGQQVTLSCSPISGHRSVSWYQQTPGQGLQFLFEYFSETQRNKGNFPGRFSGRQFSNSRSEMNVSTLELGDSALYLCASSNVRRRTYGYTFGSGTRLTVV.